This T cell receptor beta chain was sequenced in a study of T cell responses to AZD1222 COVID-19 vaccine (dated by TCRdb to 2020 to 2023). Some background on the complete study: AZD1222 recipients with second doses at about 4 weeks or about 12 weeks were pooled, because spike-specific TCR depth and breadth did not differ between schedules. Trial participants were enrolled by age into 18-55, 56-69 and 70-plus year subgroups, with about 150, 27 and 61 TCR-sequenced participants respectively. A total of 230 to 250 trial participants underwent TCR sequencing, of whom about 200 had received two doses of AZD1222 and some 25 had received two doses of the MenACWY control vaccine. Overall study outcomes, separate from this receptor: Conclusions about previously exposed vaccinees are limited because only five to seven AZD1222 recipients were SARS-CoV-2 seropositive at baseline. Reportedly, almost half of the unique spike-specific TCRs recognized epitopes lying outside the regions that are mutated in the B.1.351 and B.1.1.7 variants. The 56-69-year group was small, and its depth increase did not reach significance, likely because of low power. The whole spike protein was spanned by vaccine-associated CD4 TCRs, and dominant responses were seen in regions 160-218 and 743-854. Participants were mostly white British and included more females than males, and it was suggested by the authors that clonal diversity may have been underestimated. A significant rise in spike-specific TCR breadth and depth was observed after two AZD1222 doses relative to day 0 and relative to MenACWY recipients. Because no day 14 peak-response samples were available, repertoires were characterized only after the peak T cell response.

This specimen's time point label, interpreted: baseline before first vaccination. Vaccinee samples were obtained from the UK trials COV001 and COV002, which included a single-blind randomized controlled phase 2/3 trial of AZD1222 (ChAdOx1 nCoV-19) in healthy adults. For TCRbeta chain sequencing, PBMC samples were collected from trial participants at day 0 and at day 28 after the second dose. With respect to this clone: This receptor's antigen is unknown. Base qualities are not at hand, and no much larger clone is one base apart.

Via the germline V gene, CDR1 is MGHRA and CDR2 YSYEKL. The V and J ends are trimmed by 1 base and 6 bases, leaving 18 bases between them. From the cysteine through the phenylalanine, the CDR3 covers 17 amino acids. This entry keeps only the CDR3 DNA: 51 bases, framed from base 1. The CDR3 regions of human TCRbeta chains were analyzed by immunosequencing. In the paper's pipeline: Repertoire TCRs were matched against a reference library of SARS-CoV-2-specific TCRs generated with the MIRA antigen-specificity platform. Breadth was defined as the fraction of unique TCRs that were SARS-CoV-2-associated, and depth was defined as the fraction of total T cells that were SARS-CoV-2-associated. Using the MIRA data, each spike-specific TCR was assigned both to the spike region to which the TCR was reactive and to a CD4 or CD8 class. Log10-transformed breadth and depth values were compared by one-way ANOVA with Sidak's multiple comparisons tests. TCRdb's version of the immuneACCESS table is confined to in-frame rearrangements and falls short of the full clone set. An unresolved V gene accounts for under half of the shortfall where checked; the remainder is of unknown origin. V, J and clone size derive from that table, while D and trimming were established from the DNA sequence. For this sample there are about 100,000 clones; just over 90% appear just once. The ten largest account for about 1.5% of the sample.

This sample comprised peripheral blood, obtained on day 0 of AZD1222 vaccination. The V gene is TRBV4-1 and the J gene is TRBJ1-4; the D gene assignment is ambiguous. The receptor comes from an adult in good health. The DNA sequence reads TGCGCCAGCAGCCAAGGGACGCGGAGTTCTTTGGATGAAAAACTGTTTTTT. It encodes CASSQGTRSSLDEKLFF.